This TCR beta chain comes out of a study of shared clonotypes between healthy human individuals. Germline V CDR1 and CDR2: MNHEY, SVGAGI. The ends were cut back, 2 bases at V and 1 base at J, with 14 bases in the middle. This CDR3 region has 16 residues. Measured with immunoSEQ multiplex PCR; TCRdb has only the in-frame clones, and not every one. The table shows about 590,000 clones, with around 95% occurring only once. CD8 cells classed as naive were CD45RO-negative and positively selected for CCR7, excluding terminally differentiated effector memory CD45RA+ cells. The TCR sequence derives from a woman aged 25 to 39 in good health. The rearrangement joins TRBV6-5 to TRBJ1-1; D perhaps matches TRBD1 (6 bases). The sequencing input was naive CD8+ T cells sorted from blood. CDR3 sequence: CASSYETPGQNTEAFF. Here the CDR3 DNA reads TGTGCCAGCAGTTACGAAACACCGGGACAGAACACTGAAGCTTTCTTT.